Listed below are T cell receptor beta chains from one sample, sequenced in a study of vaccination and CD4 T cells after COVID-19. TCRdb re-called the PCR reads with MiXCR, one entry per CDR3 protein. The table has over 15,000 distinct CDR3 sequences, about 68% seen once. Which antigens these TCRs recognize remains unknown. The sequences come from CD4+ T cells from blood, cultured in vitro, collected after SARS-CoV-2 vaccination. Receptors were obtained from a human donor who received a COVID-19 vaccine. The CDR3 runs from the conserved cysteine through the conserved F or W. D genes are given only for firm matches. Where a row states a size, it is once, few, many or the class of an expanded clone; other rows omit it.

J: TRBJ2-2; size: NA; D: NA; V: TRBV6-5; DNA: TGTGCCAGCAGTTACTCGCTGGGGATCAGCGGGGAGCTGTTTTTT; CDR3: CASSYSLGISGELFF
J: TRBJ2-3; size: NA; D: NA; V: TRBV24-1; DNA: TGTGCCACCAGTTTTTCATCGGGCCAGACGGATACGCAGTATTTT; CDR3: CATSFSSGQTDTQYF
J: TRBJ1-5; size: few; D: NA; V: TRBV6-5; DNA: TGTGCCAGCAGTTACTTAGGTGCGGGCAATCAGCCCCAGCATTTT; CDR3: CASSYLGAGNQPQHF
J: TRBJ2-3; size: few; D: TRBD2; V: TRBV20-1; DNA: TGCAGTGCTAGAGCAAAGCGGGGGGGCGGGGATACGCAGTATTTT; CDR3: CSARAKRGGGDTQYF
J: TRBJ1-1; size: NA; D: NA; V: TRBV20-1; DNA: TGCAGTGCTAGAACCCAGGGAGATCGCGCTTTCTTT; CDR3: CSARTQGDRAFF
J: TRBJ2-3; size: NA; D: NA; V: TRBV7-8; DNA: TGTGCCAGCAGCCCCATGGGATCTAAGACAGATACGCAGTATTTT; CDR3: CASSPMGSKTDTQYF
J: TRBJ1-1; size: NA; D: NA; V: TRBV7-9; DNA: TGTGCCAGCAGCTTAGGACAGTCTAGACCGAACACTGAAGCTTTCTTT; CDR3: CASSLGQSRPNTEAFF
J: TRBJ2-5; size: NA; D: NA; V: TRBV5-4; DNA: TGTGCCAGCAGCATCCCCGGGCAAGAGACCCAGTACTTC; CDR3: CASSIPGQETQYF
J: TRBJ2-3; size: NA; D: TRBD1; V: TRBV7-8; DNA: TGTGCCAGCAGCTCAGTTACAGGGGGCAGCACAGATACGCAGTATTTT; CDR3: CASSSVTGGSTDTQYF
J: TRBJ1-2; size: NA; D: TRBD1; V: TRBV19; DNA: TGTGCCAGTAGTATGGGGATCCGTCGACAGGGGGCCTATGGCTACACCTTC; CDR3: CASSMGIRRQGAYGYTF
J: TRBJ2-3; size: NA; D: TRBD2; V: TRBV10-1; DNA: TGCGCCAGCAGTGAGTCGGGACTAGCGGGGGGCACAGATACGCAGTATTTT; CDR3: CASSESGLAGGTDTQYF
J: TRBJ2-5; size: NA; D: NA; V: TRBV12-1; DNA: TGTGCCAGCAGCCCCCTCGGGACGGTTCAAGAGACCCAGTACTTC; CDR3: CASSPLGTVQETQYF
J: TRBJ1-5; size: NA; D: NA; V: TRBV2; DNA: TGTGCCAGCAGTGAAAGGAATCGGGGTCAGCCCCAGCATTTT; CDR3: CASSERNRGQPQHF
J: TRBJ1-6; size: NA; D: NA; V: TRBV10-3; DNA: TGTGCCATCAGTGAGGGGGGTTCACCCCTCCACTTT; CDR3: CAISEGGSPLHF
J: TRBJ2-2; size: NA; D: NA; V: TRBV30; DNA: TGTGCCTGGAGGGGACATTTTTCCGGGGAGCTGTTTTTT; CDR3: CAWRGHFSGELFF
J: TRBJ1-1; size: NA; D: NA; V: TRBV7-9; DNA: TGTGCCAGCAGCTCCACTCCAGGGTACGGGACGACCACTGAAGCTTTCTTT; CDR3: CASSSTPGYGTTTEAFF
J: TRBJ2-2; size: NA; D: NA; V: TRBV7-8; DNA: TGTGCCAGCAGCGTAACCCGCCCCGGAGGGGCGAACACCGGGGAGCTGTTTTTT; CDR3: CASSVTRPGGANTGELFF
J: TRBJ2-7; size: once; D: TRBD1; V: TRBV27; DNA: TGTGCCAGCAGGAGTTTCCGGGACAGGGGCCACGAGCAGTACTTC; CDR3: CASRSFRDRGHEQYF
J: TRBJ2-3; size: NA; D: NA; V: TRBV29-1; DNA: TGCAGCGGGGGGCAGGGGGACTACACAGATACGCAGTATTTT; CDR3: CSGGQGDYTDTQYF
J: TRBJ2-3; size: NA; D: TRBD1; V: TRBV5-1; DNA: TGCGCCAGCAGCTTGGCCCCGGGACAGGGCCTACTCACAGATACGCAGTATTTT; CDR3: CASSLAPGQGLLTDTQYF
J: TRBJ2-5; size: few; D: NA; V: TRBV27; DNA: TGTGCCAGCAGTTTAGGGGAGACCCAGTACTTC; CDR3: CASSLGETQYF
J: TRBJ2-1; size: NA; D: TRBD2; V: TRBV19; DNA: TGTGCCAGTAGTATAGATGCCGGGACTAGCGGTATTAATGAGCAGTTCTTC; CDR3: CASSIDAGTSGINEQFF
J: TRBJ1-5; size: NA; D: TRBD1; V: TRBV25-1; DNA: TGTGCCAGCAGTATCGGGACAGGGGTCGGTCAGCCCCAGCATTTT; CDR3: CASSIGTGVGQPQHF
J: TRBJ1-5; size: NA; D: TRBD1; V: TRBV6-1; DNA: TGTGCCAGCAGGAAGACAGGGACCAATCAGCCCCAGCATTTT; CDR3: CASRKTGTNQPQHF
J: TRBJ1-1; size: NA; D: NA; V: TRBV27; DNA: TGTGCCAGCAGTTTAATTAGTATCGGCACTGAAGCTTTCTTT; CDR3: CASSLISIGTEAFF
J: TRBJ2-3; size: NA; D: TRBD2; V: TRBV24-1; DNA: TGTGCCACCAGTGACCAAATAGCGGGGGCGGGGGATACGCAGTATTTT; CDR3: CATSDQIAGAGDTQYF
J: TRBJ1-2; size: NA; D: NA; V: TRBV4-1; DNA: TGCGCCAGCAGCCATTTTGGGCAGGTCTATGGCTACACCTTC; CDR3: CASSHFGQVYGYTF
J: TRBJ1-5; size: NA; D: TRBD1; V: TRBV19; DNA: TGTGCCAGTGGGGACAGGGGGCTTAGCAATCAGCCCCAGCATTTT; CDR3: CASGDRGLSNQPQHF
J: TRBJ2-2; size: NA; D: NA; V: TRBV24-1; DNA: TGTGCCACCAGTGATTTATGGGGGCCCAACACCGGGGAGCTGTTTTTT; CDR3: CATSDLWGPNTGELFF
J: TRBJ1-5; size: NA; D: NA; V: TRBV12-3/TRBV12-4; DNA: TGTGCCAGCAGTAGACGGTGGACAGCAACCTCCAATCAGCCCCAGCATTTT; CDR3: CASSRRWTATSNQPQHF
J: TRBJ1-6; size: NA; D: TRBD1; V: TRBV20-1; DNA: TGCAGTGCTTCCCAGGGGGCCGAGGGTAATTCACCCCTCCACTTT; CDR3: CSASQGAEGNSPLHF
J: TRBJ2-4; size: NA; D: NA; V: TRBV7-9; DNA: TGTGCCAGCAGCCGGGACATAGCAGGCAAAAACATTCAGTACTTC; CDR3: CASSRDIAGKNIQYF